This entry is about one T cell receptor beta chain. Its antigen is unidentified. The sample originates from a study of stem cell transplantation in POMP-related autoinflammatory disease. Overall study findings and caveats: PRAID patients trended toward lower TRB diversity and higher clonality in all analyzed T-cell subsets. Unique TRB V-J gene pairings were limited in number in patients with PRAID.

Assay used: immunoSEQ multiplex PCR; TCRdb lists only in-frame clones, some missing. The data show tens of thousands of clones, approximately 91% seen once. The CDR3 spans 13 residues. Trimming stripped 0 bases from V and 9 bases from J, with 7 bases between. CDR1 is SGHRS, CDR2 YFSETQ, per germline. The sample was CD4+ T cells from PBMCs, taken after stem cell transplantation. This clonotype was sampled from a human patient with POMP-related autoinflammation and immune dysregulation (PRAID). A share of the T cells may be of graft donor origin. This chain connects TRBV5-1 to TRBJ1-6; a weak D match, TRBD1 (5 bases). The chain's CDR3 is CASSLVGGSPLHF. CDR3 bases: TGCGCCAGCAGCTTGGTTGGGGGTTCACCCCTCCACTTT.